Presented here are 3 T cell receptor beta chains from one specimen sequenced in a study of CD8 T cells in Susac syndrome. RNA, at about 0.45 to 1 ug, was reverse transcribed with random hexamers. TCRdb used MiXCR to reprocess the immunoSEQ multiplex PCR reads, holding one entry per CDR3 protein. Here the sample spans around 180,000 distinct CDR3 sequences, approximately 93% being singletons. Sequenced: CD4+ T cells from PBMCs. The receptor set was obtained from a human donor with multiple sclerosis.

The rearrangement links TRBV6-1 to TRBJ1-5; 7 bases match TRBD1. The junction had 8 bases not matched to a gene; V was cut back by 2 bases and J by 7 bases. In germline, CDR1 is MNHNS, CDR2 SASEGT. This CDR3 has 15 residues. The CDR3 protein is CASSETQGGEQPQHF. DNA for the CDR3: TGTGCCAGCAGTGAAACCCAGGGGGGAGAACAGCCCCAGCATTTT.

This clonotype was seen a few times. V usage is TRBV30 and J usage is TRBJ2-1; TRBD2 aligns across 8 bases. After removal of 2 bases from V and 2 bases from J, the junction contained 2 bases not matched to a gene. Germline V gives CDR1 GTSNPN, CDR2 SVGIG (reference sequence). The CDR3 is made up of 14 amino acids. CDR3 sequence: CAWSRGGPYNEQFF. The CDR3 region has the DNA TGTGCCTGGAGTCGGGGGGGGCCCTACAATGAGCAGTTCTTC.

The rearrangement links TRBV30 to TRBJ2-6; D gene uncertain. The germline V gene has CDR1 GTSNPN and CDR2 SVGIG (reference sequence). V dropped 1 base and J dropped 4 bases, with 5 bases sitting between them. The CDR3 spans 13 residues. The CDR3 DNA is TGTGCCTGGAGTGGGCAGGGGGCCAACGTCCTGACTTTC. This sequence encodes CAWSGQGANVLTF.